The clone carrying this TCR beta chain is a singleton in its sample. The sample comes from a study of blood T cell repertoires in COVID-19. In the study's own analysis: Reference gene primer amplification yielded estimated nucleated cell counts. Only in-frame clones appear in the TCRdb table, and some are missing; sequencing was by immunoSEQ multiplex PCR. V and J calls and clone size follow that table, whereas D and trimming were derived from the DNA. Seen here are about 100,000 clones, over 80% observed once, and the top ten hold around 5.8%. CDR1 MDHEN and CDR2 SYDVKM come from the germline V gene. V trimming: 6 bases; J trimming: 4 bases; junction bases outside the gene matches: 11. The CDR3 has 16 amino acids.

V usage is TRBV28 and J usage is TRBJ2-3; 9 bases align to TRBD2. This TCR was sampled from a man in his forties or fifties with active COVID-19. The sample taken for sequencing was peripheral blood. CDR3 region: CASRSPSGIGPDTQYF. The CDR3, as DNA: TGTGCCAGCAGATCCCCTAGCGGGATTGGGCCAGATACGCAGTATTTT.